The subject of this entry is one T cell receptor beta chain. It lacks a known antigen. No base qualities exist here, and no much larger clone lies one base off it. These data originate in a study of blood T cell repertoires in COVID-19 (dated by TCRdb to about 2020). Describing the broader study: Collaborator samples came from the United States, Italy and Spain and covered acute and convalescent phases of COVID-19. The prospective study material was composed of cDNA or gDNA derived from T cells, B-cell-depleted T cells, or PBMCs. The dataset comprised deeply sampled blood TCRbeta repertoires from subjects exposed to, actively infected with, or recovered from COVID-19. The repertoires were released in a freely available public database meant as a resource for research on the immune response to SARS-CoV-2. Samples came from the ongoing ImmuneRACE study (first 160 participants) plus 1,254 subjects from 6 global collaborators. Nearly every sample came with metadata listing a de-identified subject ID, COVID-19 status, age in years and sex. Where available, HLA class I and class II types were obtained from metadata supplied by the sample provider rather than from assay-based typing. Study-level results and caveats: The quantity of clinical and demographic metadata differed by source and by participant and was supplied without curation.

The collaborating institutions used their own protocols to collect whole blood in K2EDTA tubes. For TCRbeta analysis, collaborator samples were shipped as frozen whole blood, as isolated PBMCs, or as DNA extracted from either sample type. TCRbeta CDR3 regions were amplified from genomic DNA using the immunoSEQ Assay, a bias-controlled multiplex PCR. Turning to the authors' computational methods: Within the assay, amplification of reference gene primers was used to estimate how many nucleated cells each sample contained. Sequence reads were collapsed and filtered to measure the absolute abundance of every unique TCRbeta CDR3 rearrangement. For each sample, productive Simpson clonality was calculated by taking the square root of Simpson's diversity index across productive rearrangements. Entries here come from immuneACCESS through TCRdb and include only in-frame sequences with V and J called. Some clones fail to appear in such tables; in the studies checked, an unresolved V gene covers under half of the shortfall, and the cause of the remainder is unknown. V and J calls and clone size are those listed in that table; D and trimming were worked out from the DNA. Present in this sample are around 210,000 clones, roughly 80% of which were seen just once. 5.5% of the sample rests with the top ten.

The CDR3 goes from the cysteine to the phenylalanine over 14 residues. Only CDR3 DNA remains: 42 bases, in frame from the first base. CDR1 and CDR2 (GTSNPN, SVGIG) derive from the germline V gene (reference sequence). The germline V end is reduced by 5 bases and the J end by 1 base; junction bases left unmatched: 5. The rearrangement combines TRBV30 with TRBJ1-3, and 7 junctional nucleotides match TRBD1. This clonotype originated in a woman between 70 and 85 years old with acute or convalescent COVID-19. Material: peripheral blood. The DNA sequence follows: TGTGCCTGGGCCCCAGGGGGATCTGGAAACACCATATATTTT. Protein translation: CAWAPGGSGNTIYF.